These T cell receptor beta chains were read from a single sample in a study of T-cell memory formation after mild COVID-19. TCRdb ran MiXCR on the 5' RACE reads and lists one entry per CDR3 protein. The table lists about 180,000 distinct CDR3 sequences, less than 20% of them singletons. The sample taken for sequencing was PBMCs or a T cell subset sorted from them (not recorded which). These receptors originate from a man younger than 35 who had mild COVID-19 (a few samples of this study predate the infection). Cell type and time point are not known. The CDR3 runs from the conserved cysteine through the conserved F or W. The D gene is left open where the match is weak. Some rows have no size entry. The others give once, few or many, or a class for an expanded clone.

V gene,J gene,clone size,D gene,CDR3 length,CDR3 protein,CDR3 DNA
TRBV6-6,TRBJ2-5,NA,NA,14,CASRSYRVQETQYF,TGTGCCAGCAGAAGCTACAGGGTACAAGAGACCCAGTACTTC
TRBV5-1,TRBJ1-2,few,TRBD1,17,CASSLAGTGGSNYGYTF,TGCGCCAGCAGCTTGGCGGGGACAGGGGGCTCTAACTATGGCTACACCTTC
TRBV29-1,TRBJ1-2,NA,TRBD1,14,CSAQTGGTNYGYTF,TGCAGCGCCCAGACAGGGGGGACTAACTATGGCTACACCTTC
TRBV24-1,TRBJ2-7,NA,NA,11,CATSDFNEQYF,TGTGCCACCAGTGATTTCAACGAGCAGTACTTC
TRBV6-5,TRBJ2-5,NA,NA,11,CVIVRQETQYF,TGTGTCATAGTCCGCCAAGAGACCCAGTACTTC
TRBV5-1,TRBJ1-1,NA,NA,16,CASSPLSGGGYTEAFF,TGCGCCAGCAGCCCCTTGAGCGGGGGCGGTTACACTGAAGCTTTCTTT
TRBV5-5,TRBJ1-3,NA,NA,14,CASSRGTVGNTIYF,TGTGCCAGCAGCCGAGGGACGGTCGGAAACACCATATATTTT
TRBV6-1,TRBJ1-1,NA,NA,13,CASSVTQTAEAFF,TGTGCCAGCAGTGTTACACAGACCGCTGAAGCTTTCTTT
TRBV10-3,TRBJ1-1,NA,TRBD1,15,CAISPRQGASTEAFF,TGTGCCATCAGTCCACGACAGGGGGCCTCCACTGAAGCTTTCTTT
TRBV5-6,TRBJ1-2,many,NA,14,CASSYRTVHYGYTF,TGTGCCAGCAGCTACCGGACAGTGCACTATGGCTACACCTTC
TRBV7-3,TRBJ2-5,few,TRBD2,15,CASSLIVGGGETQYF,TGTGCCAGCAGCTTAATCGTCGGGGGGGGGGAGACCCAGTACTTC
TRBV7-3,TRBJ1-1,once,NA,15,CASSLSRGSNTEAFF,TGTGCCAGCAGCTTAAGCAGGGGTTCTAACACTGAAGCTTTCTTT
TRBV5-4,TRBJ2-1,many,TRBD1,16,CASSLGGQSSYNEQFF,TGTGCCAGCAGCTTGGGGGGACAGAGCTCCTACAATGAGCAGTTCTTC
TRBV7-6,TRBJ1-2,many,NA,15,CANGGQPYPGYGYTF,TGTGCCAATGGAGGACAGCCTTATCCGGGCTATGGCTACACCTTC
TRBV6-4,TRBJ1-1,NA,NA,17,CASSSPIRGDMNTEAFF,TGTGCCAGCAGTTCCCCCATCCGGGGAGATATGAACACTGAAGCTTTCTTT
TRBV7-2,TRBJ2-2,many,TRBD1,16,CASSSRTGGDTGELFF,TGTGCCAGCAGCTCACGGACAGGGGGCGACACCGGGGAGCTGTTTTTT
TRBV5-1,TRBJ1-2,NA,NA,15,CASSLGEVPRYGYTF,TGCGCCAGCAGCTTGGGAGAGGTGCCTAGGTATGGCTACACCTTC
TRBV5-6,TRBJ1-1,many,NA,13,CASSLERNTEAFF,TGTGCCAGCAGCTTGGAAAGGAACACTGAAGCTTTCTTT
TRBV20-1,TRBJ2-5,few,TRBD1,15,CSARDGQGLQETQYF,TGCAGTGCTAGAGACGGACAGGGTCTCCAAGAGACCCAGTACTTC
TRBV7-2,TRBJ2-1,few,TRBD1,17,CASSSMTGTGVPNEQFF,TGTGCCAGCAGCTCAATGACCGGGACAGGGGTGCCCAATGAGCAGTTCTTC
TRBV24-1,TRBJ2-3,few,TRBD1,15,CATSDLQGGTDTQYF,TGTGCCACCAGTGATTTGCAGGGGGGCACAGATACGCAGTATTTT
TRBV18,TRBJ2-2,few,NA,13,CASSSNWDGELFF,TGTGCCAGCTCATCAAACTGGGACGGGGAGCTGTTTTTT
TRBV5-1,TRBJ1-6,few,NA,15,CASSGRGLRNSPLHF,TGCGCCAGCAGTGGTAGGGGGTTGCGGAATTCACCCCTCCACTTT
TRBV7-2,TRBJ2-5,NA,TRBD1,13,CASRPGGFKTQYF,TGTGCCAGCAGACCAGGGGGTTTTAAGACCCAGTACTTC
TRBV12-3/TRBV12-4,TRBJ2-3,many,TRBD1,15,CASSSDREAPYTQYF,TGTGCCAGCAGTTCGGACAGGGAGGCGCCTTATACGCAGTATTTT
TRBV5-1,TRBJ2-5,NA,TRBD2,16,CASSPTLAGGRETQYF,TGCGCCAGCAGCCCCACACTAGCGGGGGGGCGGGAGACCCAGTACTTC
TRBV7-2,TRBJ2-1,NA,NA,13,CASSRSGAYEQFF,TGTGCCAGCAGCCGGTCGGGGGCATATGAGCAGTTCTTC
TRBV12-3/TRBV12-4,TRBJ1-5,NA,NA,14,CASSQSGPYQPQHF,TGTGCCAGCAGTCAATCCGGGCCTTATCAGCCCCAGCATTTT
TRBV4-2,TRBJ2-7,NA,TRBD1,17,CASSLDAGGQGAREQYF,TGTGCCAGCAGCCTCGACGCTGGGGGACAGGGGGCTCGGGAGCAGTACTTC
TRBV2,TRBJ1-2,NA,TRBD1,12,CASLDRNYGYTF,TGTGCCAGCCTGGACAGGAACTATGGCTACACCTTC
TRBV11-2,TRBJ1-2,NA,TRBD1,18,CASSPLPRDRGPNYGYTF,TGTGCCAGCAGCCCACTCCCACGGGACAGGGGTCCCAACTATGGCTACACCTTC
TRBV4-3,TRBJ2-1,few,TRBD2,17,CASSKDGSGGPYNEQFF,TGCGCCAGCAGCAAGGATGGTAGCGGGGGGCCTTACAATGAGCAGTTCTTC
TRBV7-9,TRBJ2-5,NA,NA,13,CASSLQAQETQYF,TGTGCCAGCAGCTTGCAAGCTCAAGAGACCCAGTACTTC
TRBV7-2,TRBJ1-5,NA,NA,15,CASSLNGGYNQPQHF,TGTGCCAGCAGCTTAAACGGCGGCTACAATCAGCCCCAGCATTTT
TRBV5-1,TRBJ2-1,many,TRBD2,15,CASSLVPGLRSEQFF,TGCGCCAGCAGCTTGGTCCCGGGACTAAGGAGTGAGCAGTTCTTC
TRBV5-1,TRBJ1-2,few,NA,13,CASSPHGQHGYTF,TGCGCCAGCAGTCCCCACGGACAGCATGGCTACACCTTC
TRBV30,TRBJ2-7,NA,NA,13,CAWSVGEVYEQYF,TGTGCCTGGAGTGTAGGGGAAGTCTACGAGCAGTACTTC
TRBV7-6,TRBJ2-3,many,NA,14,CASSFTGRTDTQYF,TGTGCCAGCAGCTTTACGGGGCGCACAGATACGCAGTATTTT
TRBV7-2,TRBJ1-3,NA,NA,12,CASRGAGNTIYF,TGTGCCAGCAGAGGGGCCGGAAACACCATATATTTT
TRBV7-2,TRBJ1-1,few,NA,14,CASHRGRMNTEAFF,TGTGCCAGCCACCGGGGACGCATGAACACTGAAGCTTTCTTT
TRBV6-1,TRBJ2-7,NA,NA,14,CASRAGLLPNEQYF,TGTGCCAGCAGAGCAGGTCTCTTGCCGAACGAGCAGTACTTC
TRBV12-3/TRBV12-4,TRBJ2-2,NA,TRBD1,15,CASRDRGLNTGELFF,TGTGCCAGCAGGGACAGGGGGCTTAACACCGGGGAGCTGTTTTTT
TRBV5-1,TRBJ2-3,NA,NA,14,CASSSEGRTDTQYF,TGCGCCAGCAGCTCCGAGGGCCGCACAGATACGCAGTATTTT
TRBV5-1,TRBJ1-2,few,NA,15,CASSPAGGPLYGYTF,TGCGCCAGCAGCCCGGCCGGGGGCCCCCTGTATGGCTACACCTTC
TRBV5-1,TRBJ1-2,few,NA,14,CASRPAGGAGGYTF,TGCGCCAGCAGGCCGGCTGGAGGGGCGGGTGGCTACACCTTC
TRBV2,TRBJ2-3,few,TRBD1,15,CASSLRDRARDTQYF,TGTGCCAGCAGTCTCCGGGACAGGGCAAGAGATACGCAGTATTTT
TRBV9,TRBJ2-2,NA,NA,16,CASSVDLRRNTGELFF,TGTGCCAGCAGCGTAGATTTAAGGAGGAACACCGGGGAGCTGTTTTTT
TRBV9,TRBJ2-4,few,NA,17,CASSPRGGQGGANIQYF,TGTGCCAGCAGCCCCCGAGGCGGACAAGGAGGGGCAAACATTCAGTACTTC
TRBV5-6,TRBJ2-5,NA,NA,13,CASSLEFRETQYF,TGTGCCAGCAGCTTGGAGTTCCGAGAGACCCAGTACTTC
TRBV7-2,TRBJ1-6,many,TRBD1,15,CASSLRTGGYSPLHF,TGTGCCAGCAGCCTCCGCACAGGGGGCTATTCACCCCTCCACTTT
TRBV11-2,TRBJ2-1,many,NA,14,CASSLVGSYNEQFF,TGTGCCAGCAGCTTAGTGGGCTCCTACAATGAGCAGTTCTTC
TRBV15,TRBJ2-6,NA,NA,16,CATSRDRGSGANVLTF,TGTGCCACCAGCAGAGATAGGGGCTCTGGGGCCAACGTCCTGACTTTC
TRBV28,TRBJ2-5,NA,NA,13,CASRGSSKETQYF,TGTGCCAGCAGAGGCTCAAGCAAAGAGACCCAGTACTTC
TRBV18,TRBJ2-7,NA,NA,15,CASSPNQAVGDEQYF,TGTGCCAGCTCACCAAACCAGGCGGTCGGCGACGAGCAGTACTTC